This TCR beta chain was captured by sequencing in a study of cytomegalovirus exposure and HLA in healthy donors (TCRdb year 2017). As for the study more broadly: In an earlier analysis of several hundred of the donors, about 260 Gb of sequence data and 90 million to 120 million unique TCR beta sequences from roughly 190 million T cells were reported. Approximately 310 gigabases of sequencing data and tens of millions of unique TCR sequences were included in an early release covering several hundred HLA-typed donors. The genetic ancestry cluster associated with self-reported Caucasian donors included 80% to 90% of the roughly 400 genotyped donors. The study aimed to test whether signatures of past pathogen exposure could be identified by cataloging public T cell receptors. The T cell repertoires of roughly 660 subjects were profiled by immunosequencing and related to cytomegalovirus serostatus. In addition to the first cohort of 650 to 750 subjects, a separate validation cohort of approximately 130 different subjects was used. To predict cytomegalovirus infection status, the study combined high-throughput TCR immunosequencing, statistical association of individual TCRs with disease status, and machine learning. To study patterns of TCR occurrence, a later analysis re-analyzed previously published TCR beta repertoires from more than 550 donors and added high-resolution HLA genotyping. In the later analysis, no new phenotypic data were used to find candidate immune exposures; instead, reliance was placed on TCR beta sequences and their occurrence across donors. In an earlier analysis of more than 550 of the donors, high-throughput TCR beta sequencing was used to judge whether each TCR beta V gene segment behaved as functional or pseudogenic. Donor age, sex, ethnicity and CMV serostatus were compiled alongside the repertoire data. Genome-wide SNP genotypes for about 55% of the 666 donors were used in a later genetic analysis, which treated that subset as a discovery cohort. Every repertoire in the discovery cohort had been generated on one and the same sequencing platform. HLA typing included class I and class II loci at four-digit resolution. The number of donors typed differed by locus, with about 629-630 for A, B, C, DRB1 and DQB1, around 520 for DQA1, 600 to 610 for DPA1, and about 450 for DPB1. Roughly 5 DR-DQ haplotypes were handled as single units for association and clustering, since linkage in the cohort was strong. Among 350 to 400 genotyped donors of the cohort, an average of approximately 240,000 unique TCR beta nucleotide sequences were sequenced per donor, roughly 20% of them non-productive. What the authors observed across the whole study: Compared with equally common non-associated chains, HLA-associated TCR beta chains in a later analysis were more clonally expanded and had lower generation probabilities. In this cohort, only TCR beta chains were sequenced, and detectable features were limited by the absence of alpha or paired-chain data. According to a later analysis, TCR association rates differed among HLA loci, with DRB1 alleles showing the most associated TCRs and HLA-C alleles showing the fewest. According to a later analysis, parvovirus B19, influenza, CMV and Epstein-Barr virus appeared linked to several top co-occurrence clusters. An earlier analysis of some 590 of the donors showed that most TCR beta V segments appeared in productive rearrangements either about 87% or about 30% of the time, which broadly matched IMGT annotations. In a later genetic analysis, fewer N-insertions in productive TCRs were reported among donors in an Asian-associated ancestry cluster than the 666-donor mean. In a later analysis, most CMV-associated TCR beta chains were found to appear HLA-restricted, with HLA associations seemingly driven largely by CMV exposure. A cluster of highly shared sequence variants was judged likely to represent a technical artifact of the sequencing pipeline. Most TCR sequences were observed very rarely across donors, whereas some public TCRs were present in many individuals. The authors suggested that the approach could potentially be generalized to other disease states and immunological phenotypes. The only immune exposure information available for the cohort was CMV serostatus. A further reported finding was that TCR beta sequences accurately predicted the HLA-A and HLA-B alleles for most subjects in the first cohort. The classifier was reported to diagnose cytomegalovirus status with high specificity and sensitivity in both the original and validation cohorts. Roughly uniform sequencing depth across donors was assumed in presence/absence analyses, although this assumption may not hold. A later genetic analysis associated a missense DCLRE1C variant with V-gene and J-gene trimming of TCR beta chains, and an independent cohort replicated the association. Linkage disequilibrium might explain the correlated functional status among segregating V segments, but an unknown experimental factor could not be ruled out. The study listed 150 to 200 TCR beta chains as associated with cytomegalovirus. In a later analysis, about 17,000 TCR beta sequences were associated with specific HLA alleles at a false discovery rate of 0.05. HLA typing was unavailable for some donors at each locus, so association tests used only the typed subset. Because counts were too low, fewer than 20 rarely observed V segments, including chromosome 9 orphons, were excluded from the earlier analysis of 500 to 700 of the donors. Assigning TCR associations to individual alleles was difficult when HLA alleles, especially DR and DQ, strongly co-occurred. In vitro tests confirmed that three of the cytomegalovirus-associated TCR beta chains recognize cytomegalovirus antigens.

Library construction relied on the immunoSEQ multiplex PCR assay. For the multiplex PCR, a mixture combining 60 forward primers for TCR Vbeta segments and 13 reverse primers for TCR Jbeta segments was used. The CDR3 region of rearranged TCR beta genes was amplified from genomic DNA by a multiplex PCR assay. Amplified TCR beta libraries were sequenced as 87-base-pair reads on the Illumina HiSeq System. The original pipeline was this. In a later analysis, 70 million to 95 million unique TCR beta chains were counted across the 650 to 750 repertoires, and roughly 11 million of these chains were shared by at least two donors. To remove PCR and sequencing errors, raw reads were error-corrected and collapsed into unique sequences using a nearest-neighbor algorithm that merged closely related sequences. To assign V, D and J gene segments, CDR3 sequences were aligned to IMGT reference sequences. For a sequence to be retained, a match of at least six nucleotides was required to both a V gene segment and a J gene segment. Rearrangements were called productive when the CDR3 lacked stop codons and stayed in frame with V and J; all others were non-productive. Following IMGT convention, CDR3 was defined as the stretch from the second conserved V-encoded cysteine to the conserved J-encoded phenylalanine. Sequences without an unambiguous match to a single V gene segment were excluded from the earlier analysis of over 500 of the donors. In an earlier analysis of about 590 of the donors, a V segment was called functional when productive rearrangements were above 56.7%, and segregating when the standard deviation between donors exceeded 5%. A statistical classification framework was built to diagnose cytomegalovirus status from the catalog of TCR beta chain sequences. A later analysis assigned V and J genes by comparing TCR nucleotide sequences with IMGT/GENE-DB human TR gene sequences. In a later analysis, CDR3 sequences and most-parsimonious VDJ recombination scenarios were assigned using the TCRdist pipeline. A later analysis defined each TCR beta chain by its CDR3 amino acid sequence plus V-gene family, and excluded reads lacking a unique V-gene family. As a way to deal with suspected cross-contamination and a sequencing artifact, a later analysis dropped under 600 nucleotide sequences that were highly shared and had low generation probability. In a later analysis, a clonal expansion index was calculated for each public chain from normalized within-repertoire ranks of inferred template counts. In a later analysis, generation probabilities were computed using a VDJ recombination model fitted to out-of-frame rearrangements, and the results were checked against IGoR. In a later analysis, TCR-TCR, TCR-HLA and TCR-CMV co-occurrence was scored with hypergeometric tests, and a repertoire-size bias correction was applied to TCR pairs. False discovery rates were estimated in a later analysis by permuting HLA or CMV assignments 20 times. In a later analysis, co-occurring TCRs were grouped with DBSCAN, and TCRdist sequence similarity was added when clustering was performed within HLA-allele-positive subsets. For co-occurrence clustering, repertoires with fewer than 30,000 or more than 120,000 public chains were excluded, along with about five repertoires with anomalous nucleotide sharing. TCRdb mirrors the immuneACCESS table, restricted to in-frame sequences. Some clones are absent from its copies; in checked studies, under half trace to an unresolved V gene, and the reason for the others is unknown. Clone size and V and J calls were adopted from that table, with D and trimming inferred from the DNA. The table for this sample lists around 140,000 clones; about 74% of them were counted only once. About 13% of the sample rests with the top ten.

The cohort was made up of roughly 670 healthy bone marrow donors. Cohort members were all nominally healthy when sampled, although unrecorded immune exposures were likely present. The donor tested CMV seropositive, placing the donor among the approximately 290 seropositive members of the cohort. Every donor gave a peripheral blood sample, and the peripheral blood mononuclear cells from that sample were used for TCR beta sequencing. Genomic DNA extraction from the blood cell samples was performed with the Qiagen DNeasy Blood Extraction Kit. Points on this clone: The target of this receptor is not known. No base-level quality is on record; no much larger clone is a single base apart.

The sequence derives from a man aged 35-49 years in good health and CMV-seropositive. Sequenced: PBMCs.

The nucleotide sequence reads as follows: TGTGCCAGCAGTGAAGACAGTCTCGGAGGCTACACCTTC. It codes for CASSEDSLGGYTF. The V and J segments used are TRBV6-1 and TRBJ1-2; the D gene is unclear. From the cysteine through the phenylalanine, the CDR3 covers 13 amino acids. Only the CDR3 region is kept as DNA, spanning 39 bases read in frame from base 1. V sheds 1 base and J sheds 8 bases, leaving 11 bases between their ends. The CDR1 and CDR2 encoded by the germline V gene are MNHNS and SASEGT.